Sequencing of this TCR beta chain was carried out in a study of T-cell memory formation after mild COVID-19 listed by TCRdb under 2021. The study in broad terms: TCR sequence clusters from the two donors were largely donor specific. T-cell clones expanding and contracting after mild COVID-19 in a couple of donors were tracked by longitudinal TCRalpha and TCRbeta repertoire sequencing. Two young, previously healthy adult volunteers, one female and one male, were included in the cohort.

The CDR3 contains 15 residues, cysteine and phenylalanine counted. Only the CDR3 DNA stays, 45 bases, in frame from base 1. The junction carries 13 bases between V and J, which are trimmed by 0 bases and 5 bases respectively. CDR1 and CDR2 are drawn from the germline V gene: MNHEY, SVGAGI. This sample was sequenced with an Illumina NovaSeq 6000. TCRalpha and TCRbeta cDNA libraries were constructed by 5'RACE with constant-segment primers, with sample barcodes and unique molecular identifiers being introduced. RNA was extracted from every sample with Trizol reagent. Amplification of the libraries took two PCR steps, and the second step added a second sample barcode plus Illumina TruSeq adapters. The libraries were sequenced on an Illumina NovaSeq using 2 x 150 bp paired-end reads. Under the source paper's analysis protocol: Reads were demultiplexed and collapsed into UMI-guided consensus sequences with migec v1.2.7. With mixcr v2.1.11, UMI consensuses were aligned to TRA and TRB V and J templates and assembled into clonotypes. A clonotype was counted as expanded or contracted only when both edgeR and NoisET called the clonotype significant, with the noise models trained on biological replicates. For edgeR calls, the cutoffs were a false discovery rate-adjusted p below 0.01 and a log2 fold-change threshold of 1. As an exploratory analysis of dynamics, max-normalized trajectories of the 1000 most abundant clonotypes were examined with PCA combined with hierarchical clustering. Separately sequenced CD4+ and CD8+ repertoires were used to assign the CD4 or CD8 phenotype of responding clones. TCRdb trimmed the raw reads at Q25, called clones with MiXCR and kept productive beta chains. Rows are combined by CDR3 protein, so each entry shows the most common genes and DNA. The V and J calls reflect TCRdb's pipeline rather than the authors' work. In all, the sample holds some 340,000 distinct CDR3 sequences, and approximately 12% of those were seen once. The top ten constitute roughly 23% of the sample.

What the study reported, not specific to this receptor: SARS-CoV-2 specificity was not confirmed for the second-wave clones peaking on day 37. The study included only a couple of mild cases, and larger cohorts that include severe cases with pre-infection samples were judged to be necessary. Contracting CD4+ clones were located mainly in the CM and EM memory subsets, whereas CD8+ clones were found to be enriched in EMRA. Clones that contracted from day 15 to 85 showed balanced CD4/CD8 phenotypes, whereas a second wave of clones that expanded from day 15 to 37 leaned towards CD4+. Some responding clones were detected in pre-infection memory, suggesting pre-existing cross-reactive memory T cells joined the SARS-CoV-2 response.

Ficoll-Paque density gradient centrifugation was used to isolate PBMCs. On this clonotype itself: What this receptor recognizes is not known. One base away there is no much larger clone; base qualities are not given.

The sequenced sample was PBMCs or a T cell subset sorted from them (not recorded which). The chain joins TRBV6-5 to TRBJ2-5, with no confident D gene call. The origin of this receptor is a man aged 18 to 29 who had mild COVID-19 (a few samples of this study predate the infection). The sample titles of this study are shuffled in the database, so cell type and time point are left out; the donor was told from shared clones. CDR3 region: CASSYSIPARETQYF. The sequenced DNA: TGTGCCAGCAGTTACTCGATCCCCGCGCGTGAGACCCAGTACTTC.